This T cell receptor (beta chain) came from a study of liver allograft versus peripheral blood T cells. In the study overall: Transplanted livers held T cell receptor repertoires, and these were compared with repertoires in recipients' peripheral blood. Whole-study results and caveats: Within liver allografts, T cell receptor repertoires were reportedly different from those in peripheral blood.

TCRdb itself ran the reads through MiXCR, one entry per CDR3 protein. The sample records 8,000 or so distinct CDR3 sequences, 17% being singletons. The V and J ends lost 3 bases and 7 bases, in that order; junction bases with no gene match: 6. Germline V gene sequence: CDR1 SGHKS, CDR2 YYEKEE (reference sequence). This CDR3 has 14 residues. Comment on this clonotype: The antigen remains unidentified.

The genes are TRBV5-5 and TRBJ1-4; 7 bases align to TRBD1. This receptor was identified in a human patient who had a liver transplant. The graft donor may account for some of the T cells. The CDR3 is CASSWGTEGEKLFF. The CDR3 coding sequence is TGTGCCAGCAGCTGGGGGACAGAGGGTGAAAAACTGTTTTTT. The entire variable domain, with the rest obtained from reference TRBV5-5 and TRBJ1-4, is as follows: DAGVTQSPTHLIKTRGQQVTLRCSPISGHKSVSWYQQVLGQGPQFIFQYYEKEERGRGNFPDRFSARQFPNYSSELNVNALLLGDSALYLCASSWGTEGEKLFFGSGTQLSVL.